These 11 T cell receptor beta chains were sequenced from one sample in a study of cytomegalovirus exposure and HLA in healthy donors. The PCR contained 60 Vbeta and 13 Jbeta primers. This table comes from immunoSEQ multiplex PCR, and its TCRdb copy is limited to in-frame clones, with some not included. This table lists tens of thousands of clones. Sequences were obtained from PBMCs. Receptors originate from a woman in her 30s in good health and CMV-seropositive.

This CDR3 reads CASSRRGTEAFF. The CDR3 DNA is TGTGCCAGCAGCCGTCGGGGCACTGAAGCTTTCTTT. The chain couples TRBV6-5 to TRBJ1-1, with unresolved D. CDR1 and CDR2 from the germline V gene are MNHEY and SVGAGI. The CDR3 totals 12 residues. Trimming took off 6 bases at V and 4 bases at J, with 9 bases between the two ends.

V and J are TRBV5-1 and TRBJ1-5, with 7 bases lining up with TRBD1. Unmatched junction bases numbered 4, after V lost 2 bases and J lost 2 bases. CDR3 size: 15 residues. Germline CDR1 is SGHRS and CDR2 is YFSETQ. The CDR3 protein is CASSFTGAGNQPQHF. The CDR3 region has the DNA TGCGCCAGCAGCTTTACAGGGGCTGGCAATCAGCCCCAGCATTTT.

The rearrangement links TRBV4-2 to TRBJ2-1; unclear D gene. V gave up 0 bases and J gave up 5 bases, with 8 bases separating them. The V gene's germline CDR1 is LGHNA and CDR2 YNFKEQ. The CDR3 has 14 amino acids. CDR3 sequence reads: CASSQDSADNEQFF. CDR3 DNA sequence: TGTGCCAGCAGCCAAGACTCGGCGGACAATGAGCAGTTCTTC.

The chain couples TRBV19 to TRBJ1-2; maybe TRBD1 (5 bases). Germline loops: CDR1 LNHDA, CDR2 SQIVND (reference sequence). Between the trimmed V and J ends, which lost 0 bases and 2 bases, there was a span of 10 bases. The CDR3 totals 15 residues. The CDR3 DNA is TGTGCCAGTAGTATAGATATGGGGCGAAACTATGGCTACACCTTC. Amino acid sequence: CASSIDMGRNYGYTF.

This sequence joins TRBV5-4 and TRBJ2-5; TRBD1 agrees at 8 bases. V lost 0 bases, J lost 5 bases, and 6 bases stayed unmatched. Germline CDR1 and CDR2: SGHNT and YYREEE (reference sequence). The CDR3 loop spans 15 amino acids. CDR3: CASSLGPGGGETQYF. The CDR3 DNA is TGTGCCAGCAGCTTGGGCCCAGGGGGCGGGGAGACCCAGTACTTC.

The rearrangement links TRBV5-3 to TRBJ2-1; 11 bases fit TRBD2. TRBV5-3 is an ORF; its function is uncertain. V shed 1 base and J 8 bases; nucleotides not matched to a gene: 14. The CDR3 is made up of 18 amino acids. The CDR3 sequence: CARSLLISGGDVGDEQFF. In DNA form, the CDR3 reads TGTGCCAGAAGCTTGCTGATTAGCGGGGGGGATGTGGGCGATGAGCAGTTCTTC.

The rearrangement joins TRBV4-2 to TRBJ2-5; 9 bases agree with TRBD2. Trimming cost V 1 base and J 4 bases; bases outside gene matches: 10. Germline V gives CDR1 LGHNA, CDR2 YNFKEQ. The CDR3 loop spans 17 amino acids. As DNA, the CDR3 is TGTGCCAGCAGCCAAGTATTGGGAGCGGGGGGTCCAGAGACCCAGTACTTC. This encodes CASSQVLGAGGPETQYF.

V usage is TRBV5-8 and J usage is TRBJ2-7, with TRBD1 matching over 9 bases. V lost 3 bases, J lost 2 bases, and 0 bases stayed unmatched. Per germline, CDR1 SGHTS and CDR2 YDEGEE. This CDR3 is built from 13 residues. CDR3 coding DNA: TGTGCCAGCAGCTGGACAGGGGCCTACGAGCAGTACTTC. The encoded protein is CASSWTGAYEQYF.

The V and J genes are TRBV30 and TRBJ2-7, with 7 bases matching TRBD1. The germline gives CDR1 GTSNPN, CDR2 SVGIG (reference sequence). This CDR3 comprises 16 residues. Unmatched junction bases numbered 15, after V lost 2 bases and J lost 5 bases. DNA of the CDR3: TGTGCCTGGAGTCTTCCCCTGACAGGGCGAGCGAACGAGCAGTACTTC. Translated: CAWSLPLTGRANEQYF.

In DNA form, the CDR3 reads TGCAGTGCTAGCCGCGGGGAAAAACTGTTTTTT. It specifies CSASRGEKLFF. The rearrangement links TRBV20-1 to TRBJ1-4; D call uncertain. V lost 3 bases and J lost 8, with 7 bases in between. CDR1 DFQATT and CDR2 SNEGSKA come from the germline V gene (reference sequence). This CDR3 contains 11 residues.

The chain employs TRBV13 and TRBJ2-1, with D unresolved. The CDR3 is made up of 12 amino acids. V was cut by 2 bases and J by 5 bases, with 4 bases left in between. Germline V gives CDR1 PRHDT, CDR2 FYEKMQ (reference sequence). CDR3 loop: CASSLRDNEQFF. The CDR3, as DNA: TGTGCCAGCAGCTTACGAGACAATGAGCAGTTCTTC.